A single sample gave rise to the 19 T cell receptor beta chains below, sequenced in a study of identical twins. One entry per CDR3 protein, called by TCRdb with MiXCR from the 5' RACE reads. The data show approximately 590,000 distinct CDR3 sequences, around 9.6% seen once. The same sample was also used in a study of yellow fever vaccine responses in identical twins.

The sequencing input was PBMCs. The receptors here all came from a woman aged 18-30 years in good health.

This clonotype was observed a handful of times. The chain carries TRBV9 and TRBJ2-3; D possibly corresponds to TRBD2 (6 bases). The germline V gene encodes CDR1 SGDLS and CDR2 YYNGEE. CDR3 size: 16 residues. Trimming took 1 base from V and 7 from J, leaving 19 bases between them. The DNA of the CDR3 is TGTGCCAGCAGCGTACGGGAGAGTCGCAATCGCCATACGCAGTATTTT. Translating it yields CASSVRESRNRHTQYF.

This sequence joins TRBV3-1 and TRBJ2-1, with 7 bases lining up with TRBD2. The CDR3 covers 15 residues. J lost 6 bases, V lost 3 bases, and 8 bases had no gene match. Germline V gives CDR1 LGHDT, CDR2 YNNKEL (reference sequence). The CDR3 nucleotides are TGTGCCAGCAGCCAGCCGGGACTATTTACCAATGAGCAGTTCTTC. Protein: CASSQPGLFTNEQFF.

This clonotype has at least ten counts. The genes are TRBV12-3 or TRBV12-4 and TRBJ1-5; 7 bases match TRBD1. The J segment lost 2 bases and the V segment lost 5 bases, leaving 6 bases of the junction unmatched. The CDR3 spans 15 residues. CDR3 sequence: CASSTGTAGNQPQHF. The CDR3 DNA is TGTGCCAGCAGTACCGGGACAGCCGGCAATCAGCCCCAGCATTTT.

This clonotype was counted many times. The chain links TRBV20-1 to TRBJ2-1; 9 bases are shared with TRBD1. With V trimmed by 0 bases and J by 6 bases, 3 bases remained unmatched. In germline, CDR1 is DFQATT, CDR2 SNEGSKA (reference sequence). The CDR3 length is 14 residues. The CDR3 DNA follows: TGCAGTGCTAGAGACCGACAGGGGGGCAATGAGCAGTTCTTC. Residues: CSARDRQGGNEQFF.

The chain combines TRBV18 with TRBJ2-3, with D unclear. V was clipped by 1 base and J by 6 bases, with 14 bases between them. The CDR3 contains 15 residues. Germline values: CDR1 KGHSH, CDR2 LQKENI. The CDR3 reads CASSPQMDGSDTQYF. The CDR3 coding sequence is TGTGCCAGCTCACCACAGATGGACGGATCCGATACGCAGTATTTT.

This clonotype was counted between two and nine times. V usage is TRBV20-1 and J usage is TRBJ2-7, with 9 bases fitting TRBD1. Trimming at V came to 5 bases and at J to 0 bases, leaving 8 bases not matched to a gene. This CDR3 region has 15 residues. CDR1 DFQATT and CDR2 SNEGSKA come from the germline V gene (reference sequence). CDR3 amino acids: CSARTGATPSYEQYF. The CDR3 DNA reads TGCAGTGCTCGGACAGGGGCCACCCCCTCCTACGAGCAGTACTTC.

The J gene is TRBJ2-1, the V gene TRBV7-9; D is unresolved. Between the trimmed V and J ends, which lost 5 bases and 8 bases, there was a span of 10 bases. The CDR3 contains 12 residues. Germline CDR1 is SEHNR and CDR2 is FQNEAQ (reference sequence). CDR3 nucleotides: TGTGCCAGCAGCGACCGGGTCCATGAGCAGTTCTTC. Its translation: CASSDRVHEQFF. Based on the CDR3 plus reference TRBV7-9 and TRBJ2-1, the full variable domain is DTGVSQNPRHKITKRGQNVTFRCDPISEHNRLYWYRQTLGQGPEFLTYFQNEAQLEKSRLLSDRFSAERPKGSFSTLEIQRTEQGDSAMYLCASSDRVHEQFFGPGTRLTVL.

Notes on this clonotype: This could be a read error, since a much larger clone is one nucleotide away. This chain joins TRBV3-1 and TRBJ2-5; 8 nucleotides match TRBD2. This CDR3 has 17 residues. After removal of 8 bases from V and 3 bases from J, the junction contained 17 bases not matched to a gene. Germline-derived CDR1 and CDR2 are LGHDT and YNNKEL (reference sequence). The CDR3 nucleotides read TGTGCCAGCTGTACCACTGCCGGGACTAGTATCAAAGAGACCCAGTACTTC. This gives the protein CASCTTAGTSIKETQYF.

This sequence joins TRBV3-1 and TRBJ2-2; tentatively, D is TRBD2 (6 bases). In germline, CDR1 is LGHDT, CDR2 YNNKEL (reference sequence). V lost 2 bases and J 6 bases, leaving 7 bases between the germline ends. This CDR3 spans 13 amino acids. DNA of the CDR3: TGTGCCAGCAGCCAACTAGCGCCCGGGGAGCTGTTTTTT. It is translated as CASSQLAPGELFF.

This clonotype has only a few counts. J is TRBJ2-2 and V is TRBV19; D is possibly TRBD2 (7 bases). The germline V and J ends were trimmed by 7 bases and 1 base, with 16 bases remaining between them. This CDR3 spans 16 amino acids. The V gene's germline CDR1 is LNHDA and CDR2 SQIVND (reference sequence). The CDR3: CASNEGRGLNTGELFF. The CDR3 nucleotides read TGTGCCAGTAATGAGGGGAGGGGGTTGAACACCGGGGAGCTGTTTTTT.

The chain is built from TRBV12-3 or TRBV12-4 and TRBJ2-3, with TRBD2 matching over 16 bases. V gave up 5 bases and J gave up 3 bases; unmatched junction bases: 14. This CDR3 is built from 20 residues. The CDR3 loop reads CASSTKGTSGRALGTDTQYF. The CDR3 nucleotides are TGTGCCAGCAGTACAAAAGGGACTAGCGGGAGGGCCCTTGGGACAGATACGCAGTATTTT.

This clonotype was seen ten or more times. V gene TRBV28 combines with J gene TRBJ2-3; TRBD2 matches at 9 bases. Per germline, CDR1 MDHEN and CDR2 SYDVKM. Trimming cost V 8 bases and J 9 bases; bases outside gene matches: 9. This CDR3 spans 13 amino acids. The CDR3 DNA follows: TGTGCCAGCGTTGGCGGGGGGGCGTTGACGCAGTATTTT. As protein: CASVGGGALTQYF.

This clonotype was counted a few times. The chain employs TRBV3-1 and TRBJ2-5; maybe TRBD2 (6 bases). CDR3 length equals 14 residues. The germline V gene encodes CDR1 LGHDT and CDR2 YNNKEL (reference sequence). V lost 3 bases, J lost 5 bases, and 13 bases lay in between. The CDR3 DNA follows: TGTGCCAGCAGCCACGGGGGATGGAAGGAGACCCAGTACTTC. The encoded protein is CASSHGGWKETQYF.

This clonotype was found a few times. The chain joins TRBV6-1 to TRBJ2-7, with 10 bases lining up with TRBD2. V shed 4 bases, J shed 0 bases, and the junction held 3 bases outside the gene matches. The CDR3 sequence is 15 residues long. Germline values: CDR1 MNHNS, CDR2 SASEGT. The CDR3 loop is CASSVSGRSSYEQYF. Written as DNA, the CDR3 is TGTGCCAGCAGTGTTAGCGGGAGGAGCTCCTACGAGCAGTACTTC.

The sample holds many counts of this clonotype. This rearrangement joins TRBV18 to TRBJ2-5, with 9 bases matching TRBD1. V shed 4 bases, J shed 5 bases, and the junction held 17 bases outside the gene matches. The CDR3 extends over 18 amino acids. Germline V gene lookup returns CDR1 KGHSH and CDR2 LQKENI. CDR3 protein: CASSLPDRGPTGRETQYF. Written as DNA, the CDR3 is TGTGCCAGCTCACTACCGGACAGGGGCCCTACCGGAAGGGAGACCCAGTACTTC.

There are a few counts of this clonotype. J is TRBJ2-3 and V is TRBV12-3 or TRBV12-4; 12 positions agree with TRBD2. Trimming removed 6 bases from V and 6 bases from J; junction bases left unmatched: 7. CDR3 length: 15 residues. The CDR3: CASRLAGGFSDTQYF. The CDR3 bases are TGTGCCAGCAGACTAGCGGGAGGATTCTCCGATACGCAGTATTTT.

This clonotype has at least ten counts. This chain joins TRBV3-1 and TRBJ2-5, with 16 bases identical to TRBD2. With V trimmed by 5 bases and J by 14 bases, 5 bases remained unmatched. Looked up from germline, CDR1 is LGHDT and CDR2 is YNNKEL (reference sequence). This CDR3 region has 13 residues. CDR3 nucleotides: TGTGCCAGCAGCGGGACTAGCGGGAGGGCACTATACTTC. Amino acids: CASSGTSGRALYF.

The rearrangement joins TRBV28 to TRBJ2-1; 7 nucleotides match TRBD1. J was trimmed by 0 bases and V by 7 bases; bases with no gene match: 6. CDR3 length equals 15 residues. CDR1 and CDR2 (germline): MDHEN, SYDVKM. The chain's CDR3 is CASTTGLVSYNEQFF. CDR3 bases: TGTGCCAGCACGACAGGGCTGGTCTCCTACAATGAGCAGTTCTTC.

The gene calls are TRBV5-1 and TRBJ1-2, with D perhaps TRBD1 (5 bases). V lost 7 bases, J lost 6 bases, and 19 bases lay in between. Germline CDR1 and CDR2: SGHRS and YFSETQ. The CDR3 length is 14 residues. This CDR3 is CASADGGLSNGYTF. CDR3 sequence (DNA): TGCGCCAGCGCCGATGGGGGTCTGTCAAATGGCTACACCTTC.